These T cell receptor beta chains were read from a single sample in a study of blood T cell repertoires in COVID-19. Produced via immunoSEQ multiplex PCR; TCRdb's table is partial and in-frame only. This table has just over 75,000 clones, 75% to 90% appearing once. Sequencing input: peripheral blood. The receptors stem from a man aged 55 to 69 with active or convalescent COVID-19. CDR3s include the opening cysteine and the closing phenylalanine or tryptophan. The order of the fields is J gene, V gene, clone size, D gene, CDR3 protein, CDR3 DNA. D genes are given only for firm matches. The size entry is marked missing in some rows and otherwise reads once, few, many or a size class.

>TRBJ1-3|TRBV18|NA|TRBD1
CASSPPQQGARNTIYF
TGTGCCAGCTCACCACCGCAACAGGGGGCTCGAAACACCATATATTTT
>TRBJ1-4|TRBV7-2|NA|NA
CASSTHGTSGEKLFF
TGTGCCAGCAGCACTCACGGGACAAGTGGCGAAAAACTGTTTTTT
>TRBJ1-3|TRBV15|NA|NA
CATSRDRTVGNTIYF
TGTGCCACCAGCAGAGATCGAACAGTGGGAAACACCATATATTTT
>TRBJ1-4|TRBV18|NA|NA
CASSPSPYEKLFF
TGTGCCAGCTCACCGAGCCCCTATGAAAAACTGTTTTTT
>TRBJ1-4|TRBV4-3|NA|NA
CASSPGFTTNEKLFF
TGCGCCAGCAGCCCAGGGTTTACAACTAATGAAAAACTGTTTTTT
>TRBJ2-1|TRBV7-2|NA|NA
CASSLGQPGDNEQFF
TGTGCCAGCAGCTTAGGACAGCCTGGAGACAATGAGCAGTTCTTC
>TRBJ2-2|TRBV18|NA|NA
CASSPGGPSTGELFF
TGTGCCAGCTCACCTGGAGGGCCCTCCACCGGGGAGCTGTTTTTT
>TRBJ1-4|TRBV4-3|NA|NA
CASSQASGEGEKLFF
TGCGCCAGCAGCCAAGCCTCCGGGGAAGGGGAAAAACTGTTTTTT
>TRBJ1-2|TRBV27|NA|NA
CASSTLPTGTPRGYTF
TGTGCCAGCAGTACCCTCCCGACAGGAACCCCCAGAGGCTACACCTTC
>TRBJ1-2|TRBV7-8|NA|TRBD1
CASSSRQGDSNYGYTF
TGTGCCAGCAGCTCCCGACAGGGCGATTCTAACTATGGCTACACCTTC
>TRBJ2-3|TRBV24-1|NA|TRBD2
CATFKRGGVGTDTQYF
TGTGCCACCTTTAAGCGGGGAGGGGTGGGCACAGATACGCAGTATTTT
>TRBJ1-6|TRBV6-2/TRBV6-3|few|TRBD1
CASSYRPDRGPRSPLHF
TGTGCCAGCAGTTACCGTCCGGACAGGGGGCCTAGATCACCCCTCCACTTT